What follows are 24 T cell receptor beta chains derived from one specimen sequenced in a study of cytomegalovirus exposure and HLA in healthy donors. The PCR used 60 Vbeta and 13 Jbeta primers. Some clones are missing from TCRdb's copy, which holds only in-frame ones; the method was immunoSEQ multiplex PCR. The sample consists of 150,000 or so clones, 64% of them appearing once. The specimen was PBMCs. The source of these receptors is a woman aged 25 to 39 in good health and CMV-seropositive.

This sequence joins TRBV28 and TRBJ1-4; D is undetermined. V was trimmed by 6 bases and J by 5 bases, leaving 13 bases between them. This CDR3 region has 14 residues. CDR1 is MDHEN and CDR2 is SYDVKM in the germline V gene. The CDR3 DNA reads as TGTGCCAGCAGCCTCCGTGAGTCGAATGAAAAACTGTTTTTT. It encodes CASSLRESNEKLFF.

This chain joins TRBV5-8 and TRBJ2-3; no clear D. The CDR3 is 16 residues long. Germline V gene sequence: CDR1 SGHTS, CDR2 YDEGEE. The V and J ends lost 0 bases and 2 bases respectively, with 13 bases between them. For the CDR3, the DNA is TGTGCCAGCAGCTTGGGTAGGCGGAGTAACACAGATACGCAGTATTTT. Amino acids: CASSLGRRSNTDTQYF.

As to this clone: Because the CDR3's place on the DNA is in doubt, the DNA is left out and the CDR3 is given as listed by TCRdb. The V and J genes are TRBV12-5 and TRBJ1-1. The CDR3 is 12 residues long, counting both termini. Germline CDR1 and CDR2: LGHNT and FRNRAP. CDR3 loop: CASGPWGDGAVF.

The sample holds a few counts of this clone. The chain combines TRBV6-6 with TRBJ2-1, with 11 nucleotides matching TRBD2. Germline CDR1 MNHNY, CDR2 SVGAGI (reference sequence). V was clipped by 5 bases and J by 9 bases; unmatched bases: 6. The CDR3 covers 14 residues. The CDR3 spells CASSDSGGAREQFF. CDR3 DNA: TGTGCCAGCAGTGATAGCGGGGGGGCTCGTGAGCAGTTCTTC.

V and J are TRBV2 and TRBJ1-6; no clear D gene. Germline CDR1 SNHLY, CDR2 FYNNEI. The CDR3 totals 14 residues. With 2 bases removed from V and 3 bases from J, the gap between germline ends came to 5 bases. CDR3 region: CASSETGYNSPLHF. CDR3 coding DNA: TGTGCCAGCAGTGAAACGGGCTATAATTCACCCCTCCACTTT.

The genes are TRBV2 and TRBJ2-1; weak D call: TRBD2 (5 bases). Per the germline V gene, CDR1 is SNHLY and CDR2 is FYNNEI. CDR3 size: 13 residues. V was trimmed by 3 bases and J by 3 bases, leaving 6 bases between them. The CDR3 bases are TGTGCCAGCAGTGAGGGAGACTACAATGAGCAGTTCTTC. Encoded protein: CASSEGDYNEQFF.

J is TRBJ2-7 and V is TRBV7-2; 8 bases agree with TRBD1. This CDR3 has 15 residues. The trim removed 4 bases at V and 3 bases at J, leaving 8 bases unmatched. CDR1 SGHTA and CDR2 FQGNSA come from the germline V gene. The chain's CDR3 is CASSSMTGVLYEQYF. The DNA for the CDR3 is TGTGCCAGCAGCTCTATGACAGGGGTACTCTACGAGCAGTACTTC.

The V gene is TRBV29-1, the J gene TRBJ2-2; possibly TRBD1 for D (5 bases). The CDR3 length is 8 residues. The germline V gene has CDR1 SQVTM and CDR2 ANQGSEA. CDR3 nucleotide sequence: TGCACCGCACAGGTTTTGTTTTTT. The encoded protein is CTAQVLFF.

The V and J genes are TRBV5-1 and TRBJ1-5; D possibly corresponds to TRBD1 (6 bases). CDR1 and CDR2 from the germline V gene are SGHRS and YFSETQ. This CDR3 is 15 amino acids long. V was pared by 0 bases and J by 6 bases, with 13 bases between. DNA for the CDR3: TGCGCCAGCAGCTTGGGGACAGCCAGAGGTCAGCCCCAGCATTTT. Amino acids: CASSLGTARGQPQHF.

DNA for the CDR3: TGTGCCATCCCGGGACAGGGTTTAGGCTACACCTTC. Amino acids: CAIPGQGLGYTF. The rearrangement joins TRBV7-9 to TRBJ1-2, with TRBD1 matching 9 bases. The ends lost 10 bases at V and 8 bases at J; junction bases unmatched: 8. The CDR3 is made up of 12 amino acids. From germline, CDR1 is SEHNR and CDR2 FQNEAQ (reference sequence).

The rearrangement uses TRBV5-1 and TRBJ1-2; 7 positions agree with TRBD1. Looked up from germline, CDR1 is SGHRS and CDR2 is YFSETQ. V trimming: 4 bases; J trimming: 4 bases; junction bases outside the gene matches: 7. CDR3 length equals 14 residues. CDR3 sequence: CASSDRERIYGYTF. As DNA, the CDR3 is TGCGCCAGCAGCGACAGGGAAAGGATCTATGGCTACACCTTC.

This clone occurred a few times. The genes are TRBV19 and TRBJ1-2; 10 nucleotides match TRBD1. The ends lost 7 bases at V and 6 bases at J; junction bases unmatched: 11. Germline values: CDR1 LNHDA, CDR2 SQIVND (reference sequence). CDR3 length equals 15 residues. DNA for the CDR3: TGTGCCAGTACTGTAACGGGACAGGGGTGGCATGGCTACACCTTC. As protein: CASTVTGQGWHGYTF. Together with reference TRBV19 and TRBJ1-2, the CDR3 gives the full variable domain: DGGITQSPKYLFRKEGQNVTLSCEQNLNHDAMYWYRQDPGQGLRLIYYSQIVNDFQKGDIAEGYSVSREKKESFPLTVTSAQKNPTAFYLCASTVTGQGWHGYTFGSGTRLTVV.

The chain combines TRBV6-1 with TRBJ1-1, with D possibly matching TRBD1 (6 bases). This CDR3 contains 14 residues. The V gene lost 6 bases and the J gene lost 0 bases, with 11 bases spanning the gap. Germline values: CDR1 MNHNS, CDR2 SASEGT. The CDR3 is CASSRTGMNTEAFF. CDR3 coding DNA: TGTGCCAGCAGCCGTACAGGGATGAACACTGAAGCTTTCTTT.

This clone was observed a few times. This CDR3 is CASQMRSGTEAFF. CDR3 bases: TGTGCCAGTCAGATGAGGTCCGGCACTGAAGCTTTCTTT. The V gene is TRBV19, the J gene TRBJ1-1; D is unclear. V shed 8 bases and J shed 4 bases, with 14 bases lying between them. The CDR3 spans 13 residues. In germline, CDR1 is LNHDA, CDR2 SQIVND (reference sequence).

The chain couples TRBV30 to TRBJ1-2; maybe TRBD1 (5 bases). This CDR3 is built from 14 residues. Trimming pared 4 bases from V and 8 bases from J, leaving 20 bases between. Germline loops: CDR1 GTSNPN, CDR2 SVGIG (reference sequence). In DNA form, the CDR3 reads TGTGCCTGGACCTACCCGGGACTCCTGGGGGGCTACACCTTC. It yields the protein CAWTYPGLLGGYTF.

CDR3 coding DNA: TGTGCCAGCAGCTTAGGGGGGGTTGAGACCCAGTACTTC. Translated: CASSLGGVETQYF. This chain uses TRBV5-5 with TRBJ2-5; tentatively, D is TRBD2 (7 bases). The V and J ends lost 2 bases and 5 bases respectively, with 10 bases between them. Germline-derived CDR1 and CDR2 are SGHKS and YYEKEE (reference sequence). The CDR3 has 13 amino acids.

This sequence joins TRBV30 and TRBJ2-5; D possibly corresponds to TRBD1 (5 bases). From germline, CDR1 is GTSNPN and CDR2 SVGIG (reference sequence). This CDR3 is 11 amino acids long. V was cut by 0 bases and J by 7 bases, with 6 bases left in between. Here the CDR3 DNA reads TGTGCCTGGAGTGTAGGGGCGACCCAGTACTTC. This gives the protein CAWSVGATQYF.

This clone was seen a few times. The V gene is TRBV28, the J gene TRBJ2-1; D possibly corresponds to TRBD1 (6 bases). Germline CDR1 is MDHEN and CDR2 is SYDVKM. This CDR3 region has 13 residues. V lost 6 bases and J 4 bases, leaving 10 bases between the germline ends. CDR3 sequence (DNA): TGTGCCAGCAGATCACAGGGATACAATGAGCAGTTCTTC. Amino acid sequence: CASRSQGYNEQFF. Filled out from reference TRBV28 and TRBJ2-1, the complete variable domain reads DVKVTQSSRYLVKRTGEKVFLECVQDMDHENMFWYRQDPGLGLRLIYFSYDVKMKEKGDIPEGYSVSREKKERFSLILESASTNQTSMYLCASRSQGYNEQFFGPGTRLTVL.

This rearrangement joins TRBV9 to TRBJ2-2; TRBD2 aligns across 10 bases. Trimming at V came to 4 bases and at J to 6 bases, leaving 6 bases not matched to a gene. Per the germline V gene, CDR1 is SGDLS and CDR2 is YYNGEE. The CDR3 contains 15 residues. The CDR3 DNA follows: TGTGCCAGCAGCCTAGGCCTAGCGGGAGCCGGGGAGCTGTTTTTT. Its protein product is CASSLGLAGAGELFF.

This chain joins TRBV7-2 and TRBJ2-5; TRBD2 aligns across 11 bases. Trimming removed 3 bases from V and 6 bases from J; junction bases left unmatched: 9. This CDR3 has 16 residues. Per germline, CDR1 SGHTA and CDR2 FQGNSA. CDR3 nucleotide sequence: TGTGCCAGCAGCTTCGGTAGCGGGGGGGCCGGAAAGACCCAGTACTTC. Translating it yields CASSFGSGGAGKTQYF.

The rearrangement links TRBV7-9 to TRBJ2-7; the D gene is possibly TRBD1 (5 bases). Germline lookup yields CDR1 SEHNR and CDR2 FQNEAQ (reference sequence). This CDR3 is 13 amino acids long. V was shortened by 3 bases and J by 6 bases, with 12 bases between the two germline ends. CDR3 DNA sequence: TGTGCCAGCAGCTTTTTCCAGGGCCTCGAGCAGTACTTC. Amino acid sequence: CASSFFQGLEQYF.

The chain links TRBV7-3 to TRBJ1-2; D might be TRBD1 (5 bases). The germline gives CDR1 SGHTA, CDR2 FQGTGA. Trimming pared 3 bases from V and 0 bases from J, leaving 17 bases between. The CDR3 extends over 17 amino acids. The CDR3 protein is CASSFDSYLLPNYGYTF. The DNA for the CDR3 is TGTGCCAGCAGCTTTGACAGCTATCTTCTTCCTAACTATGGCTACACCTTC. The variable domain in full, completed from reference TRBV7-3 and TRBJ1-2, reads GAGVSQTPSNKVTEKGKYVELRCDPISGHTALYWYRQSLGQGPEFLIYFQGTGAADDSGLPNDRFFAVRPEGSVSTLKIQRTERGDSAVYLCASSFDSYLLPNYGYTFGSGTRLTVV.

With respect to this clone: Additional DNA sequences in this sample encode the identical CDR3. This chain's CDR3 is CASSPQGANTEAFF. The CDR3 bases are TGTGCCAGTAGTCCACAGGGGGCGAACACTGAAGCTTTCTTT. This sequence joins TRBV19 and TRBJ1-1; 9 bases fit TRBD1. Germline V CDR1 and CDR2: LNHDA, SQIVND (reference sequence). Trimming cost V 5 bases and J 1 base; bases outside gene matches: 2. The CDR3 is 14 amino acids. Combining the CDR3 with reference TRBV19 and TRBJ1-1 gives the whole variable domain DGGITQSPKYLFRKEGQNVTLSCEQNLNHDAMYWYRQDPGQGLRLIYYSQIVNDFQKGDIAEGYSVSREKKESFPLTVTSAQKNPTAFYLCASSPQGANTEAFFGQGTRLTVV.

This chain joins TRBV5-5 and TRBJ1-4, with 7 positions matching TRBD1. V was clipped by 3 bases and J by 8 bases; unmatched bases: 10. This CDR3 has 15 residues. Germline V gene data show CDR1 as SGHKS and CDR2 as YYEKEE (reference sequence). In nucleotides, the CDR3 is TGTGCCAGCAGCTCCTACGGGACAGAACGAGAAAAACTGTTTTTT. Translating gives CASSSYGTEREKLFF.